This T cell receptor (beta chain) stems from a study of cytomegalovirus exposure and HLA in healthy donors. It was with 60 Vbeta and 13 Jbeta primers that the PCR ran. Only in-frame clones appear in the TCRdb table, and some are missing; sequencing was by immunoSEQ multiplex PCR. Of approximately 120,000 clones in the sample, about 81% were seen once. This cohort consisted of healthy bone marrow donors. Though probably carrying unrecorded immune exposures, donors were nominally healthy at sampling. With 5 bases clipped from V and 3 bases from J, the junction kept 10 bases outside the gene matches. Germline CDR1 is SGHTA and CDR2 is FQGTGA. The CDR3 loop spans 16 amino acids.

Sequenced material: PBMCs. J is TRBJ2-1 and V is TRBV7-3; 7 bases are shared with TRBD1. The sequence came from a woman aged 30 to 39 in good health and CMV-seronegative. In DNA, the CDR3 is TGTGCCAGCAGCCCCAGGGGGAGTACGCTCTACAATGAGCAGTTCTTC. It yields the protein CASSPRGSTLYNEQFF.